Only one count was recorded for the clone carrying this TCR beta chain. The data were taken from a study of blood T cell repertoires in COVID-19. Assay used: immunoSEQ multiplex PCR; TCRdb lists only in-frame clones, some missing. The sample consists of approximately 54,000 clones, 80% to 90% of them appearing once. Sequencing was performed on peripheral blood. The receptor's source is a woman aged 60 to 75 with acute or convalescent COVID-19.

CDR3: CAWNAGRHYGYTF. The CDR3 region has the DNA TGTGCCTGGAACGCAGGGCGTCATTATGGCTACACCTTC. The chain couples TRBV30 to TRBJ1-2, with TRBD1 as a possible D gene (5 bases). The CDR3 sequence is 13 residues long. Germline V gene data show CDR1 as GTSNPN and CDR2 as SVGIG (reference sequence). Trimming removed 4 bases from V and 5 bases from J, with 14 bases in between.